The T cell receptor (beta chain) described here comes from a study of blood T cell repertoires in COVID-19. TCRdb's copy holds only in-frame clones and misses some; the assay was immunoSEQ multiplex PCR. The sample shows 250,000 or so clones, approximately 78% of them seen only once. V trimming: 8 bases; J trimming: 3 bases; junction bases outside the gene matches: 4. The CDR3 is 13 residues long. Germline-derived CDR1 and CDR2 are LGHDT and YNNKEL (reference sequence). This TCR came from a woman between 18 and 29 years old with acute or convalescent COVID-19. The specimen sequenced was peripheral blood. The chain is built from TRBV3-1 (or the pseudogene TRBV3-2) and TRBJ1-1, with 9 bases identical to TRBD1. CDR3 DNA sequence: TGTGCCAGCCACAGGGGGCATTACACTGAAGCTTTCTTT. Encoded protein: CASHRGHYTEAFF.